The 5 T cell receptor beta chains below all came from one sample that was sequenced in a study of Tregs in tolerant kidney transplant recipients. Only in-frame clones appear in the TCRdb table, and some are missing; sequencing was by immunoSEQ multiplex PCR. The sample lists 100,000 to 120,000 clones; roughly 89% were seen once. The starting material was CD4+ T cells from blood, obtained before the transplant. The receptors were sampled from a human donor who received a combined kidney and bone marrow transplant.

The rearrangement joins TRBV5-4 to TRBJ1-1, with 8 bases identical to TRBD1. Trimming took 5 bases from V and 4 from J; bases not matched to a gene: 10. Looked up from germline, CDR1 is SGHNT and CDR2 is YYREEE (reference sequence). The CDR3 runs to 15 residues. CDR3 region: CASRGTGRFSTEAFF. The CDR3 bases are TGTGCCAGCAGGGGGACAGGTCGTTTCTCCACTGAAGCTTTCTTT.

The V and J genes are TRBV7-2 and TRBJ1-1; D gene ambiguous. The germline CDR1 and CDR2 sequences are SGHTA and FQGNSA. The V end was cut by 0 bases, the J end by 3 bases, with 8 bases between. The CDR3 runs to 14 residues. CDR3 in amino acids: CASSLATVHTEAFF. For the CDR3, the DNA is TGTGCCAGCAGCTTAGCCACAGTGCACACTGAAGCTTTCTTT.

The chain joins TRBV7-9 to TRBJ2-5; 8 bases align to TRBD2. This CDR3 region has 13 residues. Germline V lookup: CDR1 SEHNR, CDR2 FQNEAQ (reference sequence). V shed 2 bases, J shed 4 bases, and the junction held 0 bases outside the gene matches. CDR3 nucleotides: TGTGCCAGCAGCTTACGGGAGGGAGAGACCCAGTACTTC. This gives the protein CASSLREGETQYF.

The chain has TRBV2 and TRBJ1-2, with TRBD1 identical over 9 bases. The V segment lost 6 bases and the J segment 2 bases; nucleotides outside the gene matches: 19. In germline, CDR1 is SNHLY, CDR2 FYNNEI. The CDR3 spans 19 residues. The CDR3 sequence is CASRGMTQGARDQNYGYTF. The CDR3 nucleotides are TGTGCCAGCAGGGGGATGACACAGGGGGCCCGCGACCAGAACTATGGCTACACCTTC.

This chain links TRBV10-3 with TRBJ2-3, with TRBD2 as a possible D gene (5 bases). Trimming left V 3 bases short and J 0 bases short, with 13 bases between. CDR1 and CDR2 from the germline V gene are ENHRY and SYGVKD. The CDR3 sequence is 16 residues long. The CDR3 loop is CAISDGGGVSTDTQYF. The CDR3 bases are TGTGCCATCAGTGACGGAGGTGGGGTAAGCACAGATACGCAGTATTTT.